Below, one T cell receptor beta chain is given with its context. This sample is drawn from a study of blood T cell repertoires in COVID-19. CDR3 length: 16 residues. V gave up 6 bases and J gave up 0 bases; unmatched junction bases: 5. The germline V gene has CDR1 SNHLY and CDR2 FYNNEI. Clones were sequenced by immunoSEQ multiplex PCR, and TCRdb holds only the in-frame ones, with some missing. Altogether roughly 150,000 clones are present, 80% to 90% being singletons, with the ten largest covering roughly 15%. The sequenced sample was peripheral blood. The clonotype originates from a woman between 40 and 55 years old with acute or convalescent COVID-19. The V and J genes are TRBV2 and TRBJ1-4; 9 nucleotides line up with TRBD1. CDR3 amino acids: CASSKDRGATNEKLFF. The CDR3 DNA is TGTGCCAGCAGCAAGGACAGGGGAGCAACTAATGAAAAACTGTTTTTT.